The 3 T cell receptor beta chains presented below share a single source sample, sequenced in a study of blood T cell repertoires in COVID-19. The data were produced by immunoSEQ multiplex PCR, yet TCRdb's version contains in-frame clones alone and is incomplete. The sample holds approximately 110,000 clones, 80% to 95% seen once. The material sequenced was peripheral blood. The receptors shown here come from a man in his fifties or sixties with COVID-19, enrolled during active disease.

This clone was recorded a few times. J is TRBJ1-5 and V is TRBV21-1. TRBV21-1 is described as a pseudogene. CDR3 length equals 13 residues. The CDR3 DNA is TGTGCCAGCAGCGCTAATAGCAATCAGCCCCAGCATTTT. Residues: CASSANSNQPQHF.

The CDR3 DNA follows: TGCGCCAGCAGCGCGGCCTACTATGGCTACACCTTC. Protein product: CASSAAYYGYTF. V gene TRBV5-1 combines with J gene TRBJ1-2; D remains unclear. The CDR3 totals 12 residues. V was trimmed by 4 bases and J by 3 bases, leaving 7 bases between them. Germline-derived CDR1 and CDR2 are SGHRS and YFSETQ.

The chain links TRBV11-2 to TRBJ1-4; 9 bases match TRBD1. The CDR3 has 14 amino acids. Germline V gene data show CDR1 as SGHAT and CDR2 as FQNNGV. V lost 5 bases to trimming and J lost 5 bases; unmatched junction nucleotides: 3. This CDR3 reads CASSPGTGNEKLFF. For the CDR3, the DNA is TGTGCCAGCAGCCCGGGGACAGGGAATGAAAAACTGTTTTTT.